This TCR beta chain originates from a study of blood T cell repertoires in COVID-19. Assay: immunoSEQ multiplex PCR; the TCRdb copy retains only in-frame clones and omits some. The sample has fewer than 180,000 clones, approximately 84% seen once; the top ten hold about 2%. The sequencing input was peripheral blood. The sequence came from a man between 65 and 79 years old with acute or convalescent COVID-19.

CDR3: CASSQGQVDNSPLHF. As DNA, the CDR3 is TGTGCCAGCTCCCAAGGACAGGTCGATAATTCACCCCTCCACTTT. The V and J genes are TRBV18 and TRBJ1-6; 7 bases line up with TRBD1. Germline CDR1 and CDR2: KGHSH and LQKENI. The CDR3 contains 15 residues. With 6 bases clipped from V and 5 bases from J, the junction kept 7 bases outside the gene matches.